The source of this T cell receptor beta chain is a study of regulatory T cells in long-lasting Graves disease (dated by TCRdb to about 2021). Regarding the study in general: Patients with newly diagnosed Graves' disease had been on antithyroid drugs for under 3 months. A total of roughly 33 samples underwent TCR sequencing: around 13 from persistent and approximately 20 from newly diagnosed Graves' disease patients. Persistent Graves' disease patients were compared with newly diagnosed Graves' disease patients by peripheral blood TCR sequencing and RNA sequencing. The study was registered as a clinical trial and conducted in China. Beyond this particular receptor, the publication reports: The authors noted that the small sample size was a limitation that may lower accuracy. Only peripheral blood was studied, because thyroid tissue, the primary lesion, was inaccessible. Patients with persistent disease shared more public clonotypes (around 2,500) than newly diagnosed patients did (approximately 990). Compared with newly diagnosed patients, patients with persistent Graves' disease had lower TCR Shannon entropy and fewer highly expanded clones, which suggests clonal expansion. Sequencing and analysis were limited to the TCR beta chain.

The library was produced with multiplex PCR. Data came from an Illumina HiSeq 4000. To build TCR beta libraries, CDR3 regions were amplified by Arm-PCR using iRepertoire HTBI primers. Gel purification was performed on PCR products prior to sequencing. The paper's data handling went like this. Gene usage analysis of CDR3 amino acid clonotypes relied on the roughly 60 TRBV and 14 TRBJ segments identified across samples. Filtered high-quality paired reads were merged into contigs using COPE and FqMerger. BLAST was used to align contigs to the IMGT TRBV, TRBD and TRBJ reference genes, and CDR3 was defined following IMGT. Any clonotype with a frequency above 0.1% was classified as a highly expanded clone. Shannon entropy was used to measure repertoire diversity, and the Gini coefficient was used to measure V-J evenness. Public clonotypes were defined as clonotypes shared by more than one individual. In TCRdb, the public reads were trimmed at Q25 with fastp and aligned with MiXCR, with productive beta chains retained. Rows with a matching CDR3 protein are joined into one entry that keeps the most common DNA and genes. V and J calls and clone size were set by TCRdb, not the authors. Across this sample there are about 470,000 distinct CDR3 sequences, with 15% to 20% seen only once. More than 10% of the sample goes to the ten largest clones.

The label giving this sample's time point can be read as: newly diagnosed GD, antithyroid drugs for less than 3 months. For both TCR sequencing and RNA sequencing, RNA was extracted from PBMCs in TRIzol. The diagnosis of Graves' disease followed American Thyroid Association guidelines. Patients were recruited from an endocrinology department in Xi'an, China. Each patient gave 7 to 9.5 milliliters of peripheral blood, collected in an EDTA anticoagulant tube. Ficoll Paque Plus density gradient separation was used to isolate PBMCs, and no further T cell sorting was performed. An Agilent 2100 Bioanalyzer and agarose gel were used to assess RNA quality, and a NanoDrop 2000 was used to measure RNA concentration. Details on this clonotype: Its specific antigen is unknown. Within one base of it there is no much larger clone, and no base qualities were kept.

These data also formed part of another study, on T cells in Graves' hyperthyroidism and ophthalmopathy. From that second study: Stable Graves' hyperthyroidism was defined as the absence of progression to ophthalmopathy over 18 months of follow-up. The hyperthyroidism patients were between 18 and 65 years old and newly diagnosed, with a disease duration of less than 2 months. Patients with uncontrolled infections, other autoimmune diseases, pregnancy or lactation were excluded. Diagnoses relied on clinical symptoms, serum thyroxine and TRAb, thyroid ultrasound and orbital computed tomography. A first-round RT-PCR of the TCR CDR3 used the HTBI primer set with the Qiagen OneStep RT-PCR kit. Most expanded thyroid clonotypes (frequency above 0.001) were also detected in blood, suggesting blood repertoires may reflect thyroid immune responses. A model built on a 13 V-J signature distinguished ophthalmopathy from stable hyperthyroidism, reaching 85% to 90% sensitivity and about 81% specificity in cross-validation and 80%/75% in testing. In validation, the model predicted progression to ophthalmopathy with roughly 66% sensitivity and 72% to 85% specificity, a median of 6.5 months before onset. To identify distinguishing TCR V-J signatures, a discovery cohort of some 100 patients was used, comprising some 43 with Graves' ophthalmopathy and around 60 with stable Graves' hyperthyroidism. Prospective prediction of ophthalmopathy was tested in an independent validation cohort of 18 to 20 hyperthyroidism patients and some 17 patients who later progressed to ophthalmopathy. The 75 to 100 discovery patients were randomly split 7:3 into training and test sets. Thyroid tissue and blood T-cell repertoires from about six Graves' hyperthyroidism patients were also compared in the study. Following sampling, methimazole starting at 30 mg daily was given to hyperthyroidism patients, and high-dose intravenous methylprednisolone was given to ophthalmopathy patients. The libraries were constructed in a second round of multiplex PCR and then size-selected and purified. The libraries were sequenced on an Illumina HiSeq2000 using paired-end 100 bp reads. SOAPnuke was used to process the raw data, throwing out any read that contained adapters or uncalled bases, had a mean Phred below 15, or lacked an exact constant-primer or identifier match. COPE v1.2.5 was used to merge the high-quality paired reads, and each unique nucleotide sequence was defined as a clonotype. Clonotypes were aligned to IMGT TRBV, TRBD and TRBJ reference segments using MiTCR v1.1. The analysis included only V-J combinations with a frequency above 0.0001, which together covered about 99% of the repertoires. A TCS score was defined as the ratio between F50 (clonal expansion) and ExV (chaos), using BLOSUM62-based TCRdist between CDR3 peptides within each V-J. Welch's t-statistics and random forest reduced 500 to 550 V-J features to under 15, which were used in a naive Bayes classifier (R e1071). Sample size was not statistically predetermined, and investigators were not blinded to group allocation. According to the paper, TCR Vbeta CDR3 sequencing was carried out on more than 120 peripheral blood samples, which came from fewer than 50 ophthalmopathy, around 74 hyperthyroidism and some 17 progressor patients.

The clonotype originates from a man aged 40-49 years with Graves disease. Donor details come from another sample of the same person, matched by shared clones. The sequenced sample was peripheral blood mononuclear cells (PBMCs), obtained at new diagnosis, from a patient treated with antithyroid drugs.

The CDR3 has the sequence CASSLVGGPGYGYTF. The base sequence is TGTGCCAGCAGCTTAGTTGGGGGACCAGGCTATGGCTACACCTTC. The sequence joins TRBV11-2 to TRBJ1-2, and TRBD1 may be the D gene, going by 5 matching bases. From cysteine to phenylalanine, the CDR3 is 15 amino acids long. Only the CDR3 region is kept as DNA, spanning 45 bases read in frame from base 1. From the germline V gene, CDR1 is SGHAT and CDR2 is FQNNGV. V loses 1 base of germline sequence and J loses 4 bases, and the interval between the two ends is 13 bases.